This passage covers 2 T cell receptor beta chains from one sample sequenced in a study of beta chain features in type 1 diabetes. Broader study findings: Moderately but significantly shorter TCRB CDR3s were found in Type 1 diabetes patients in all four CD4+ subsets.

Sequencing targeted expressed TCRB transcripts, as all isolated RNA had been reverse transcribed. Method: immunoSEQ multiplex PCR; TCRdb's copy keeps in-frame clones and lacks some. The sample shows 310,000 or so clones, 15% of them seen only once. These receptors' antigens are unknown. Material: naive CD4+ T cells from blood. All receptors derive from a man in his late teens or twenties with type 1 diabetes.

Only a few counts were recorded for this clone. J is TRBJ2-7 and V is TRBV30; TRBD1 matches at 7 bases. Trimming removed 1 base from V and 7 bases from J; junction bases left unmatched: 7. This CDR3 comprises 13 residues. Germline V gene data show CDR1 as GTSNPN and CDR2 as SVGIG (reference sequence). CDR3 sequence: CAWSGNRGGEQYF. Here the CDR3 DNA reads TGTGCCTGGAGTGGTAACAGGGGCGGGGAGCAGTACTTC.

This chain joins TRBV27 and TRBJ2-7; possible D gene TRBD2, 6 bases. This CDR3 comprises 13 residues. The V and J ends lost 3 bases and 4 bases respectively, with 10 bases between them. The V gene's germline CDR1 is MNHEY and CDR2 SMNVEV (reference sequence). The chain's CDR3 is CASSFTGGYEQYF. CDR3 DNA sequence: TGTGCCAGCAGTTTTACCGGGGGATACGAGCAGTACTTC.